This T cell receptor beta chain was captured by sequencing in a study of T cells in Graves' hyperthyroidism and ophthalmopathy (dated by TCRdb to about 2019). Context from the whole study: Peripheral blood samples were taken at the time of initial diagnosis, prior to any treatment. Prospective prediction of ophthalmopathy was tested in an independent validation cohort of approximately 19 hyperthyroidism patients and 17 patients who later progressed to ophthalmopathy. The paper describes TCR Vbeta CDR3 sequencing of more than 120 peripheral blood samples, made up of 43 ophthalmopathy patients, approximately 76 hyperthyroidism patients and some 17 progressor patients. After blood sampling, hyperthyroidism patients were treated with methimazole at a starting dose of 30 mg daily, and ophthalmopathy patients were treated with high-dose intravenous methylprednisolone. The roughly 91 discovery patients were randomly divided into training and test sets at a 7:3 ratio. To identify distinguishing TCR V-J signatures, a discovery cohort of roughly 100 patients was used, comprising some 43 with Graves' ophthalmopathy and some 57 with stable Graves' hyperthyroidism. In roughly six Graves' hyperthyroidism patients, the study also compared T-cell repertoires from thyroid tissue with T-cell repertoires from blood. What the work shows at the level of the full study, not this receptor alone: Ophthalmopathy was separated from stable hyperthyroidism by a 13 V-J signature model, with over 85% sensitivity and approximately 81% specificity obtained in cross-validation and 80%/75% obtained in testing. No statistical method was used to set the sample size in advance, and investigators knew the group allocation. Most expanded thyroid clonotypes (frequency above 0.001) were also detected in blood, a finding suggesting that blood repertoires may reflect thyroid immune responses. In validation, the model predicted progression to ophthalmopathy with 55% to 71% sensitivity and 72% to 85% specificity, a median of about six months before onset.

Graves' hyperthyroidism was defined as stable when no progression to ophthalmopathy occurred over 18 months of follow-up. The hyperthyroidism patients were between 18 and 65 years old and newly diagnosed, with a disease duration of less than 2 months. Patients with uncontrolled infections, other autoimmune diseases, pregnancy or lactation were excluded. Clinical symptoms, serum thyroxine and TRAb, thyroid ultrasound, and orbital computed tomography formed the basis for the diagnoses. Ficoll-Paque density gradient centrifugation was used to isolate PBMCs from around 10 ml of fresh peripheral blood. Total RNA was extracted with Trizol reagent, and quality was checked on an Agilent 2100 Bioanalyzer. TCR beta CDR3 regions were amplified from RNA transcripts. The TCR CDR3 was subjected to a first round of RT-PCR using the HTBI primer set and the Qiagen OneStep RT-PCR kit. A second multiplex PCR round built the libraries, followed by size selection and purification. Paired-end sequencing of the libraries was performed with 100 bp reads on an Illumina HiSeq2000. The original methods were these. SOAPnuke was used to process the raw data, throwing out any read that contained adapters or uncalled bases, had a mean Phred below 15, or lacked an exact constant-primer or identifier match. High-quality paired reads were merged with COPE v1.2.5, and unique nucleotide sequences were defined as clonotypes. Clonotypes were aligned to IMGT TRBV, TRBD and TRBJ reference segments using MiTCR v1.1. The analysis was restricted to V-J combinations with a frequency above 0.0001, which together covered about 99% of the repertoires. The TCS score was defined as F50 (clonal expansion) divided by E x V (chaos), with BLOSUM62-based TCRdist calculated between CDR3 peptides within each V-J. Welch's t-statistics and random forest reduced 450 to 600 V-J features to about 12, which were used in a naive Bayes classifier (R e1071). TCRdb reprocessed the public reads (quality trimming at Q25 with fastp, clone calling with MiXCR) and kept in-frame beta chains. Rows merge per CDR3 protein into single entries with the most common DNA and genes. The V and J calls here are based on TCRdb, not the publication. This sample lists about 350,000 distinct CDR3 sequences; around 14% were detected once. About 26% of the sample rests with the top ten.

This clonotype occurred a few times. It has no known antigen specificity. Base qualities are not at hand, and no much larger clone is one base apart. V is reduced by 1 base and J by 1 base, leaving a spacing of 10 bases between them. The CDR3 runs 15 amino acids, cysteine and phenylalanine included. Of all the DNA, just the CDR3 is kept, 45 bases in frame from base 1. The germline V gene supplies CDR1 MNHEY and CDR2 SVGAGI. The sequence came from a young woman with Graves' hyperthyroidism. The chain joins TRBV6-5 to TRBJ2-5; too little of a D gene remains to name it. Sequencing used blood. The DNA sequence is TGTGCCAGCAGTTACTTTCCGGCCCCCCAAGAGACCCAGTACTTC. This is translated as CASSYFPAPQETQYF.